This is a list of T cell receptor beta chains from one sample in a study of T cell changes during pregnancy in multiple sclerosis. Profiling relied on immunoSEQ multiplex PCR, and the TCRdb table lists in-frame clones only, not all of them. The table records fewer than 70,000 clones, roughly 90% of them present only once. The specimen comprised peripheral blood, sampled in the third trimester of pregnancy. The receptors were gathered from a female donor with multiple sclerosis, enrolled in a pregnancy study. Each CDR3 is given with its conserved first and last residue. D genes are given only for firm matches. Not every row has a clone size; where given, it reads once, few, many or a size class.

d_call	j_call	clone_size	v_call	cdr3_aa	cdr3_nt
TRBD2	TRBJ2-1	-	TRBV9	CASSGRGDSYNEQFF	TGTGCCAGCAGCGGACGGGGGGATTCCTACAATGAGCAGTTCTTC
-	TRBJ1-6	-	TRBV9	CASSFTSVDSPLHF	TGTGCCAGCAGCTTCACGTCGGTTGATTCACCCCTCCACTTT
-	TRBJ2-5	-	TRBV6-1	CASGRLQETQYF	TGTGCCAGCGGCCGCCTCCAAGAGACCCAGTACTTC
TRBD1	TRBJ2-6	-	TRBV19	CASGQGVGSGANVLTF	TGTGCCAGCGGACAGGGGGTCGGGTCTGGGGCCAACGTCCTGACTTTC
-	TRBJ1-4	-	TRBV5-1	CASSLVGVGEKLFF	TGCGCCAGCAGCTTGGTAGGGGTTGGAGAAAAACTGTTTTTT
-	TRBJ1-2	-	TRBV18	CASSPPAQGYGYTF	TGTGCCAGCTCACCACCGGCGCAGGGCTATGGCTACACCTTC
-	TRBJ1-6	-	TRBV11-2	CASSTRQDWGSYNSPLHF	TGTGCCAGCAGCACAAGACAGGACTGGGGCTCCTATAATTCACCCCTCCACTTT
TRBD1	TRBJ1-4	-	TRBV10-3	CAIRDRDDEKLFF	TGTGCCATCAGGGACAGGGATGATGAAAAACTGTTTTTT
TRBD1	TRBJ2-6	-	TRBV6-5	CASSYQGAGANVLTF	TGTGCCAGCAGTTACCAGGGGGCTGGGGCCAACGTCCTGACTTTC
-	TRBJ1-1	once	TRBV6-1	CASSEMSNLNTEAFF	TGTGCCAGCAGTGAAATGTCCAATTTGAACACTGAAGCTTTCTTT
TRBD1	TRBJ1-5	-	TRBV11-2	CASSFGQGNQPQHF	TGTGCCAGCAGTTTTGGACAGGGAAATCAGCCCCAGCATTTT
TRBD1	TRBJ2-3	-	TRBV14	CASSQRTGGDTDTQYF	TGTGCCAGCAGCCAACGGACAGGGGGAGACACAGATACGCAGTATTTT
TRBD2	TRBJ2-3	-	TRBV9	CASSVGTLAGGADTQYF	TGTGCCAGCAGCGTAGGTACGCTAGCGGGGGGCGCAGATACGCAGTATTTT
-	TRBJ2-1	-	TRBV7-9	CASSLGLALNHNEQFF	TGTGCCAGCAGCTTAGGGCTAGCGCTGAATCACAATGAGCAGTTCTTC
-	TRBJ1-3	-	TRBV18	CASSYDRISGNTIYF	TGTGCCAGCTCCTACGACAGGATCTCTGGAAACACCATATATTTT
-	TRBJ1-4	-	TRBV6-1	CASSVGVGANEKLFF	TGTGCCAGCAGTGTAGGGGTAGGGGCTAATGAAAAACTGTTTTTT
-	TRBJ1-4	-	TRBV30	CAGQRSRGGGNEKLFF	TGTGCCGGACAACGATCACGGGGCGGGGGTAATGAAAAACTGTTTTTT
TRBD1	TRBJ2-5	-	TRBV27	CASSLLTGGGETQYF	TGTGCCAGCAGTCTCTTGACAGGGGGCGGCGAGACCCAGTACTTC
-	TRBJ1-1	-	TRBV6-5	CASSYVGGLNTEAFF	TGTGCCAGCAGTTACGTCGGGGGGCTAAACACTGAAGCTTTCTTT
-	TRBJ1-3	-	TRBV11-3	CASSSHTGSSGNTIYF	TGTGCCAGCAGCTCGCATACAGGGAGCTCTGGAAACACCATATATTTT
TRBD2	TRBJ2-1	few	TRBV4-2	CASSQAGTRSYNEQFF	TGTGCCAGCAGCCAAGCGGGGACTAGGTCCTACAATGAGCAGTTCTTC
TRBD1	TRBJ1-1	-	TRBV18	CASGTGVLNTEAFF	TGTGCCAGTGGGACAGGGGTCTTGAACACTGAAGCTTTCTTT
TRBD1	TRBJ1-1	-	TRBV2	CASSRDRRGAEAFF	TGTGCCAGCAGTAGGGACAGAAGAGGGGCTGAAGCTTTCTTT
-	TRBJ1-4	-	TRBV4-1	CASSQDRGGVNEKLFF	TGCGCCAGCAGCCAAGATCGGGGGGGCGTGAATGAAAAACTGTTTTTT
-	TRBJ1-2	-	TRBV10-3	CAISVDREGLGYTF	TGTGCCATCAGTGTTGATAGGGAAGGACTCGGCTACACCTTC
TRBD1	TRBJ2-2	-	TRBV6-6	CASSYSTGVGGELFF	TGTGCCAGCAGTTACTCGACAGGGGTTGGCGGGGAGCTGTTTTTT
TRBD1	TRBJ2-7	-	TRBV5-1	CASSWGQGAYEQYF	TGCGCCAGCAGCTGGGGACAGGGGGCTTACGAGCAGTACTTC
TRBD2	TRBJ2-2	-	TRBV30	CAWSRGLAPGELFF	TGTGCCTGGAGTCGGGGACTAGCCCCCGGGGAGCTGTTTTTT
-	TRBJ2-2	-	TRBV29-1	CSVVSTGELFF	TGCAGCGTTGTTAGCACCGGGGAGCTGTTTTTT
-	TRBJ1-2	-	TRBV6-1	CASSEWGGRNFNTNYGYTF	TGTGCCAGCAGTGAATGGGGGGGGCGAAATTTTAACACTAACTATGGCTACACCTTC
-	TRBJ2-1	-	TRBV6-5	CASSYGQDNEQFF	TGTGCCAGCAGTTACGGACAAGACAATGAGCAGTTCTTC
TRBD1	TRBJ2-7	-	TRBV11-2	CASSFPLRQTGEGYEQYF	TGTGCCAGCAGCTTCCCCCTTAGACAGACAGGGGAAGGGTACGAGCAGTACTTC
-	TRBJ2-3	-	TRBV5-1	CASSYAALSTDTQYF	TGCGCCAGCAGCTACGCTGCACTTAGCACAGATACGCAGTATTTT
-	TRBJ2-7	-	TRBV2	CASSEWEEQYF	TGTGCCAGCAGTGAGTGGGAGGAGCAGTACTTC
TRBD2	TRBJ2-7	-	TRBV5-1	CASSLLAGPYEQYF	TGCGCCAGCAGCTTGCTAGCGGGACCCTACGAGCAGTACTTC
TRBD2	TRBJ2-1	-	TRBV12-5	CASGRSGTSLEQFF	TGTGCTAGTGGTCGATCCGGGACTAGCCTTGAGCAGTTCTTC
-	TRBJ2-5	-	TRBV29-1	CSVDAAVYETQYF	TGCAGCGTTGATGCAGCGGTCTACGAGACCCAGTACTTC
-	TRBJ2-3	-	TRBV15	CATSRDFLSQDTQYF	TGTGCCACCAGCAGAGATTTCCTTAGCCAAGATACGCAGTATTTT
-	TRBJ1-4	-	TRBV10-3	CAISQGSTNEKLFF	TGTGCCATCAGCCAGGGGTCAACTAATGAAAAACTGTTTTTT
-	TRBJ2-7	-	TRBV7-2	CASSFSVRQSSYEQYF	TGTGCCAGCAGCTTTTCCGTGAGACAGAGCTCCTACGAGCAGTACTTC
TRBD2	TRBJ2-1	once	TRBV27	CASSSISGLDNEQFF	TGTGCCAGCAGTTCCATTAGCGGGTTGGACAATGAGCAGTTCTTC
TRBD1	TRBJ1-1	-	TRBV4-1	CASSQGHTGGLTEAFF	TGCGCCAGCAGCCAGGGTCATACAGGGGGACTGACTGAAGCTTTCTTT
TRBD1	TRBJ2-7	few	TRBV7-9	CASRKQGANYEQYF	TGTGCCAGCAGGAAACAGGGGGCAAACTACGAGCAGTACTTC
TRBD2	TRBJ2-3	-	TRBV27	CASSLGSAGAQGPTDTQYF	TGTGCCAGCAGTTTGGGTTCAGCGGGGGCCCAAGGGCCCACAGATACGCAGTATTTT
TRBD1	TRBJ2-7	-	TRBV30	CAWRGKTGVNYEQYF	TGTGCCTGGAGGGGTAAAACAGGGGTTAACTACGAGCAGTACTTC
TRBD2	TRBJ2-1	-	TRBV5-6	CASSLGGGDNEQFF	TGTGCCAGCAGCTTGGGTGGGGGGGACAATGAGCAGTTCTTC